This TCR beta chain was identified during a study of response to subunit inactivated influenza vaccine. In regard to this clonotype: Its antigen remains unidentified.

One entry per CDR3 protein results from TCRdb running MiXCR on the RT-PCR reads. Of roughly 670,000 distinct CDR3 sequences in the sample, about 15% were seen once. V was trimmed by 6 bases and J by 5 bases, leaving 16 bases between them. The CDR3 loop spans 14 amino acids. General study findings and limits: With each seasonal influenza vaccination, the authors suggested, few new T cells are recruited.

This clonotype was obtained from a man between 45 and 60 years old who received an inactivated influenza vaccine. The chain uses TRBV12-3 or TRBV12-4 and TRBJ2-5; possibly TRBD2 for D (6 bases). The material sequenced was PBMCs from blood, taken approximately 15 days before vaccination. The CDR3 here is CASSPSRGKETQYF. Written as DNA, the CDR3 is TGTGCCAGCAGCCCGTCTCGCGGGAAGGAGACCCAGTACTTC.